This T cell receptor beta chain derives from a study of cytomegalovirus exposure and HLA in healthy donors. Worth noting for this clone: As yet, its antigen is unknown.

Looked up from germline, CDR1 is SGHNT and CDR2 is YYREEE (reference sequence). V lost 3 bases, J lost 2 bases, and 5 bases stayed unmatched. CDR3 length: 14 residues. Regarding the study as a whole: From TCR beta sequences, most subjects' HLA-A and HLA-B alleles were reportedly predicted accurately. A list of roughly 180 TCR beta chains associated with cytomegalovirus was given. Across all donors, roughly uniform sequencing depth was an assumption of the presence/absence analyses. Rare TCR sequences predominated, though certain public TCRs were found in many donors.

The primer mix had 60 Vbeta and 13 Jbeta primers. The table came from immunoSEQ multiplex PCR; TCRdb's copy has only in-frame clones and leaves some out. Here the sample spans around 120,000 clones, 15% being singletons. The receptor was isolated from a woman aged 18-30 years in good health and CMV-seronegative. The rearrangement uses TRBV5-4 and TRBJ2-7, with 7 positions matching TRBD1. Sample: PBMCs. The CDR3 reads CASSSRDRTYEQYF. The CDR3, as DNA: TGTGCCAGCAGCTCCCGGGACAGAACCTACGAGCAGTACTTC.